Below are 14 T cell receptor beta chains sequenced from a single sample in a study of cytomegalovirus exposure and HLA in healthy donors. The PCR was carried out with 60 Vbeta primers and 13 Jbeta primers. Profiling relied on immunoSEQ multiplex PCR, and the TCRdb table lists in-frame clones only, not all of them. The sample holds about 180,000 clones, 80% to 85% seen once. Material: PBMCs. The receptor source for this set is a woman in her twenties or thirties in good health and CMV-seronegative.

V gene TRBV4-3 combines with J gene TRBJ2-7; weak D call: TRBD2 (6 bases). The germline gives CDR1 LGHNA, CDR2 YSLEER. Trimming removed 4 bases from V and 5 bases from J, with 24 bases in between. CDR3 length equals 17 residues. CDR3 in DNA: TGCGCCAGCAGCCCCACGTTCGGGTTCGGGGACTTCCACGAGCAGTACTTC. As protein: CASSPTFGFGDFHEQYF.

The chain couples TRBV6-1 to TRBJ1-6; TRBD1 is a possible D gene (5 bases). CDR3 size: 16 residues. Deletions cut 4 bases from V and 2 bases from J, with 12 bases between. Germline V lookup: CDR1 MNHNS, CDR2 SASEGT. The DNA of the CDR3 is TGTGCCAGCAGTGGGCGAATCAGGGCCTATAATTCACCCCTCCACTTT. Translated, it gives CASSGRIRAYNSPLHF.

The chain has TRBV5-1 and TRBJ2-1; D is perhaps TRBD2 (6 bases). The CDR3 is 15 amino acids. Trimming shortened V by 0 bases and J by 7 bases, and 14 bases separated the two germline ends. From germline, CDR1 is SGHRS and CDR2 YFSETQ. CDR3 DNA sequence: TGCGCCAGCAGCTTGGTCTCGGGAGTGGGAAATGAGCAGTTCTTC. This sequence encodes CASSLVSGVGNEQFF.

The chain joins TRBV6-1 to TRBJ2-2, with D tentatively TRBD1 (5 bases). Trimming pared 4 bases from V and 6 bases from J, leaving 12 bases between. CDR1 and CDR2 from the germline V gene are MNHNS and SASEGT. The CDR3 length is 14 residues. The CDR3 region has the DNA TGTGCCAGCAGTGGGACAAGGGGTGCCGGGGAGCTGTTTTTT. Its translation is CASSGTRGAGELFF.

CDR3 region: CASSGAGGNEKLFF. The CDR3 DNA is TGTGCCAGCAGCGGCGCCGGGGGTAATGAAAAACTGTTTTTT. The chain couples TRBV9 to TRBJ1-4, with D possibly TRBD1 on 5 matching bases. Trimming pared 3 bases from V and 4 bases from J, leaving 10 bases between. CDR3 length: 14 amino acids. Per the germline V gene, CDR1 is SGDLS and CDR2 is YYNGEE.

The chain uses TRBV7-8 and TRBJ2-7; D perhaps matches TRBD1 (7 bases). This CDR3 spans 15 amino acids. V was cut by 3 bases and J by 4 bases, with 16 bases left in between. CDR1 is SGHVS and CDR2 is FQNEAQ in the germline V gene. The CDR3, as DNA: TGTGCCAGCAGCTTGCAGGGGGGCTGGCGATACGAGCAGTACTTC. Translating it yields CASSLQGGWRYEQYF.

Turning to this clone: An end of the junction differs from the germline gene, which may be a read error. The gene calls are TRBV7-9 and TRBJ2-7; D is perhaps TRBD1 (6 bases). This CDR3 has 14 amino acids. Germline-derived CDR1 and CDR2 are SEHNR and FQNEAQ (reference sequence). The CDR3 is CASTLRQDNYEQYF. Here the CDR3 DNA reads TGTGCCAGCACCTTACGACAGGATAACTACGAGCAGTACTTC. Using reference TRBV7-9 and TRBJ2-7 for the parts outside the CDR3, the full variable domain is DTGVSQNPRHKITKRGQNVTFRCDPISEHNRLYWYRQTLGQGPEFLTYFQNEAQLEKSRLLSDRFSAERPKGSFSTLEIQRTEQGDSAMYLCASTLRQDNYEQYFGPGTRLTVT.

This clone was recorded a few times. The chain uses TRBV6-5 and TRBJ2-7; 7 positions agree with TRBD1. CDR1 is MNHEY and CDR2 is SVGAGI in the germline V gene. CDR3 length equals 14 residues. Trimming took 6 bases from V and 2 from J; bases not matched to a gene: 7. The chain's CDR3 is CASRPGQIAYEQYF. CDR3 sequence (DNA): TGTGCCAGCAGGCCGGGACAGATCGCCTACGAGCAGTACTTC.

The CDR3 spells CASSEAPLAEETQYF. Written as DNA, the CDR3 is TGTGCCAGCAGTGAAGCCCCGCTCGCGGAAGAGACCCAGTACTTC. V is TRBV6-1 and J is TRBJ2-5, with D hard to call. The CDR3 runs to 15 residues. The germline V gene has CDR1 MNHNS and CDR2 SASEGT. The V end lost 0 bases, the J end lost 3 bases, and 11 bases lay between the germline ends.

This clone was recorded a few times. The gene calls are TRBV5-4 and TRBJ2-4; a possible D gene is TRBD1 (5 bases). The ends were cut back, 4 bases at V and 6 bases at J, with 11 bases in the middle. Germline V gives CDR1 SGHNT, CDR2 YYREEE (reference sequence). The CDR3 sequence is 13 residues long. CDR3 bases: TGTGCCAGCAGCGCAGGGAACGGAAACATTCAGTACTTC. Its translation is CASSAGNGNIQYF.

The V and J genes are TRBV6-5 and TRBJ2-1; 11 bases line up with TRBD2. The CDR3 runs to 16 residues. CDR1 and CDR2 from the germline V gene are MNHEY and SVGAGI. V was clipped by 4 bases and J by 9 bases; unmatched bases: 11. The CDR3 bases are TGTGCCAGCAGTTGGCCCTCTAGCGGGAGGTCCGTTGAGCAGTTCTTC. Translating it yields CASSWPSSGRSVEQFF.

This chain connects TRBV6-1 to TRBJ1-1, with TRBD1 as a possible D gene (5 bases). CDR1 is MNHNS, CDR2 SASEGT, per germline. The CDR3 is made up of 14 amino acids. The V end lost 6 bases, the J end lost 2 bases, and 13 bases lay between the germline ends. As DNA, the CDR3 is TGTGCCAGCAGGAAGCAGGGCGATAACACTGAAGCTTTCTTT. Translating it yields CASRKQGDNTEAFF.

This clone is a singleton in its sample. CDR3 loop: CASSPPSAGSSGANVLTF. CDR3 DNA: TGTGCCAGCTCACCACCGTCAGCAGGGTCTTCAGGGGCCAACGTCCTGACTTTC. The rearrangement links TRBV18 to TRBJ2-6; D is perhaps TRBD1 (5 bases). CDR3 length equals 18 residues. Germline-derived CDR1 and CDR2 are KGHSH and LQKENI. The V and J ends lost 0 bases and 4 bases respectively, with 16 bases between them.

The chain joins TRBV7-9 to TRBJ1-2; TRBD1 agrees at 11 bases. Trimming removed 4 bases from V and 11 bases from J; junction bases left unmatched: 6. The CDR3 has 13 amino acids. Germline loops: CDR1 SEHNR, CDR2 FQNEAQ (reference sequence). As DNA, the CDR3 is TGTGCCAGCAGCTCCTGGACAGGGGGCGGATACACCTTC. This encodes CASSSWTGGGYTF.